This T cell receptor beta chain was captured in a study of T cell responses to AZD1222 COVID-19 vaccine. As for the study in general: Both about-4-week and about-12-week second-dose recipients were combined.

Profiled with immunoSEQ multiplex PCR; TCRdb holds only in-frame clones, not every one. The sample includes 77,000 or so clones, 85% to 90% seen only once; the top ten take about 28%. The study's findings and limits: Two AZD1222 doses significantly raised spike-specific TCR breadth and depth over controls. There were repertoire samples only from the period after the peak T cell response.

In regard to this clone: Its antigen is unknown.

V was cut by 2 bases and J by 2 bases, with 0 bases left in between. The germline V gene encodes CDR1 SGHAT and CDR2 FQNNGV. The CDR3 is made up of 11 amino acids. The genes are TRBV11-2 and TRBJ1-1; D not certain. This sample comprised peripheral blood, obtained on day 0 of AZD1222 vaccination. This sequence was found in an adult in good health. The CDR3 here is CASSLNTEAFF. Here the CDR3 DNA reads TGTGCCAGCAGCTTAAACACTGAAGCTTTCTTT.